This T cell receptor (beta chain) was identified in a study of shared clonotypes between healthy human individuals. CDR3 size: 13 residues. Trimming took off 7 bases at V and 0 bases at J, with 7 bases between the two ends. Germline assignment: CDR1 MNHNS and CDR2 SASEGT. Per the study methods: From ImmunoSEQ came sequences covering only the junction and carrying no quality scores, so filtering differed. TCRdb keeps only in-frame clones here, not all; method: immunoSEQ multiplex PCR. From that table come the V and J calls and clone size; the DNA was used to work out D and trimming. The data contain nearly 1,000,000 clones, around 80% of them seen just once; the ten biggest clones take up approximately 1.5%.

The specimen was memory CD4+ T cells sorted from blood. Subset of the sample: CD45RA-negative fraction. The origin of this receptor is a man aged 18 to 35 in good health. This sequence joins TRBV6-1 and TRBJ1-3; D is undetermined. The CDR3 loop reads CASKLSSGNTIYF. The CDR3 nucleotides are TGTGCCAGCAAGTTGAGCTCTGGAAACACCATATATTTT.